These 21 T cell receptor beta chains were all obtained from the same sample, sequenced in a study of immune evolution from preneoplasia to lung adenocarcinoma. This table comes from immunoSEQ multiplex PCR, and its TCRdb copy is limited to in-frame clones, with some not included. The sample holds 35,000 to 40,000 clones, about 74% seen once. Sequencing was performed on FFPE invasive lung adenocarcinoma tissue. The receptors were sampled from a person between 55 and 70 years old with lung adenocarcinoma.

The rearrangement uses TRBV5-1 and TRBJ1-2; D unresolved. This CDR3 has 14 amino acids. V lost 0 bases and J lost 5, with 11 bases in between. The germline V gene has CDR1 SGHRS and CDR2 YFSETQ. The CDR3 DNA reads TGCGCCAGCAGCTTGGACGGCAAATCTTATGGCTACACCTTC. It yields the protein CASSLDGKSYGYTF. The entire variable domain, with the rest obtained from reference TRBV5-1 and TRBJ1-2, is as follows: KAGVTQTPRYLIKTRGQQVTLSCSPISGHRSVSWYQQTPGQGLQFLFEYFSETQRNKGNFPGRFSGRQFSNSRSEMNVSTLELGDSALYLCASSLDGKSYGYTFGSGTRLTVV.

The chain employs TRBV30 and TRBJ2-6; D not certain. The CDR3 loop spans 12 amino acids. CDR1 is GTSNPN, CDR2 SVGIG, per germline (reference sequence). Trimming left V 6 bases short and J 4 bases short, with 7 bases between. CDR3 loop: CACRPGANVLTF. In DNA form, the CDR3 reads TGTGCCTGCCGCCCGGGGGCCAACGTCCTGACTTTC. The whole variable domain, remainder taken from reference TRBV30 and TRBJ2-6, is SQTIHQWPATLVQPVGSPLSLECTVEGTSNPNLYWYRQAAGRGLQLLFYSVGIGQISSEVPQNLSASRPQDRQFILSSKKLLLSDSGFYLCACRPGANVLTFGAGSRLTVL.

J is TRBJ2-4 and V is TRBV7-2, with TRBD2 identical over 10 bases. J gave up 5 bases and V 2 bases, and 3 bases lay outside the gene matches. Germline V gene sequence: CDR1 SGHTA, CDR2 FQGNSA. The CDR3 length is 15 residues. The CDR3 loop reads CASSLSLAGENIQYF. The CDR3 DNA reads TGTGCCAGCAGCTTATCCCTAGCGGGGGAAAACATTCAGTACTTC.

The chain recombines TRBV5-1 with TRBJ2-7; D call uncertain. Germline-derived CDR1 and CDR2 are SGHRS and YFSETQ. CDR3 length: 13 residues. V lost 0 bases to trimming and J lost 3 bases, with 7 bases between them. In DNA, the CDR3 is TGCGCCAGCAGCTTGGCCCAAGACTACGAGCAGTACTTC. The encoded protein is CASSLAQDYEQYF.

This clone occurred once. The genes are TRBV27 and TRBJ1-5; D gene uncertain. The CDR3 runs 15 residues. V lost 0 bases to trimming and J lost 1 base, with 7 bases between them. In germline, CDR1 is MNHEY, CDR2 SMNVEV (reference sequence). Here the CDR3 DNA reads TGTGCCAGCAGTTTATCCTCTGTAAGCAATCAGCCCCAGCATTTT. Its translation: CASSLSSVSNQPQHF.

This clone is medium-sized. This chain links TRBV6-4 with TRBJ2-7; a weak D match, TRBD1 (5 bases). Germline V gene lookup returns CDR1 MRHNA and CDR2 SNTAGT. Trimming took 9 bases from V and 2 from J, leaving 17 bases between them. This CDR3 spans 14 amino acids. The CDR3 sequence: CASAPGRTTYEQYF. Written as DNA, the CDR3 is TGTGCCAGTGCCCCCGGACGGACAACCTACGAGCAGTACTTC.

By frequency in the sample, this clone is medium-sized (0.01 to 0.1%). The V call is TRBV7-2, the J call TRBJ1-2, with D unresolved. Germline-derived CDR1 and CDR2 are SGHTA and FQGNSA. The CDR3 contains 13 residues. V was clipped by 1 base and J by 3 bases, with 6 bases between them. For the CDR3, the DNA is TGTGCCAGCAGCTTAGACATCTACTATGGCTACACCTTC. It encodes CASSLDIYYGYTF.

The rearrangement uses TRBV4-1 and TRBJ2-7, with 9 positions matching TRBD1. Germline values: CDR1 MGHRA, CDR2 YSYEKL. The ends lost 4 bases at V and 2 bases at J; junction bases unmatched: 0. This CDR3 has 13 amino acids. The CDR3 here is CASSRTGAYEQYF. The CDR3 region has the DNA TGCGCCAGCAGCCGGACAGGGGCCTACGAGCAGTACTTC.

This clone was picked up one time. The chain has TRBV2 and TRBJ2-1; no firm D call. The CDR3 totals 13 residues. V lost 3 bases, J lost 7 bases, and 10 bases lay in between. Germline V gene data show CDR1 as SNHLY and CDR2 as FYNNEI. This CDR3 reads CASSDPGLNEQFF. DNA of the CDR3: TGTGCCAGCAGTGATCCGGGTCTAAATGAGCAGTTCTTC.

The rearrangement uses TRBV19 and TRBJ1-1; D uncertain. The CDR3 length is 13 residues. Germline V gene data show CDR1 as LNHDA and CDR2 as SQIVND (reference sequence). Trimming stripped 7 bases from V and 2 bases from J, with 11 bases between. This chain's CDR3 is CASMYRLNTEAFF. The CDR3 DNA reads as TGTGCCAGTATGTACAGACTTAACACTGAAGCTTTCTTT. The full variable domain, in which reference TRBV19 and TRBJ1-1 provide the parts outside the CDR3, is DGGITQSPKYLFRKEGQNVTLSCEQNLNHDAMYWYRQDPGQGLRLIYYSQIVNDFQKGDIAEGYSVSREKKESFPLTVTSAQKNPTAFYLCASMYRLNTEAFFGQGTRLTVV.

The chain carries TRBV5-1 and TRBJ2-2, with D tentatively TRBD1 (5 bases). CDR1 and CDR2 (germline): SGHRS, YFSETQ. CDR3 length: 15 residues. V was shortened by 0 bases and J by 4 bases, with 10 bases between the two germline ends. The CDR3 region has the DNA TGCGCCAGCAGCTTGGCTCCTCAGGGCACCGGGGAGCTGTTTTTT. Translated, it gives CASSLAPQGTGELFF.

CDR3 region: CASSPHSGTNSYEQYF. CDR3 DNA sequence: TGTGCCAGCAGCCCCCATTCCGGGACTAACTCCTACGAGCAGTACTTC. The chain has TRBV9 and TRBJ2-7, with 7 bases identical to TRBD2. The germline gives CDR1 SGDLS, CDR2 YYNGEE. V lost 4 bases and J lost 0; bases outside the gene matches: 10. The CDR3 runs to 16 residues. The full variable domain, with the rest looked up from reference TRBV9 and TRBJ2-7, is DSGVTQTPKHLITATGQRVTLRCSPRSGDLSVYWYQQSLDQGLQFLIQYYNGEERAKGNILERFSAQQFPDLHSELNLSSLELGDSALYFCASSPHSGTNSYEQYFGPGTRLTVT.

The chain is built from TRBV19 and TRBJ2-2; D may be TRBD1 (5 bases). Germline values: CDR1 LNHDA, CDR2 SQIVND (reference sequence). The CDR3 consists of 14 residues. V dropped 4 bases and J dropped 7 bases, with 13 bases sitting between them. The CDR3 DNA reads TGTGCCAGTAGTACCGACAGACTGGGCGGGGAGCTGTTTTTT. Its translation: CASSTDRLGGELFF.

This clone was seen a few times. The V and J genes are TRBV7-8 and TRBJ1-1; D is unclear. Trimming shortened V by 4 bases and J by 5 bases, and 20 bases separated the two germline ends. Germline V gene sequence: CDR1 SGHVS, CDR2 FQNEAQ. The CDR3 covers 16 residues. Here the CDR3 reads CASSSHTTDLRTEAFF. The CDR3 DNA is TGTGCCAGCAGCTCCCACACGACCGATTTGAGGACTGAAGCTTTCTTT.

This sequence joins TRBV27 and TRBJ1-3, with TRBD1 matching 9 bases. The germline CDR1 and CDR2 sequences are MNHEY and SMNVEV (reference sequence). CDR3 length equals 18 residues. V shed 5 bases, J shed 0 bases, and the junction held 11 bases outside the gene matches. This chain's CDR3 is CASSPGTGKDFSGNTIYF. The CDR3 DNA sequence: TGTGCCAGCAGTCCCGGGACAGGGAAGGACTTCTCTGGAAACACCATATATTTT.

In this sample, this clone turned up a few times. The chain is built from TRBV4-2 and TRBJ2-3; D not certain. The CDR3 is 14 residues long. Trimming pared 4 bases from V and 1 base from J, leaving 9 bases between. In germline, CDR1 is LGHNA, CDR2 YNFKEQ. This CDR3 is CASSRGTRTDTQYF. The DNA for the CDR3 is TGTGCCAGCAGCCGGGGAACTCGCACAGATACGCAGTATTTT.

This clone came up once. V and J are TRBV7-2 and TRBJ2-7; D might be TRBD2 (6 bases). The germline V gene has CDR1 SGHTA and CDR2 FQGNSA. The CDR3 runs 15 residues. V lost 5 bases to trimming and J lost 6 bases, with 20 bases between them. CDR3 sequence: CASSVGGVRAAEQYF. CDR3 coding DNA: TGTGCCAGCAGCGTAGGAGGGGTGAGGGCCGCCGAGCAGTACTTC.

The chain links TRBV7-9 to TRBJ1-2, with TRBD1 identical over 7 bases. The CDR3 is 15 residues long. V dropped 2 bases and J dropped 3; count of bases not matched to a gene: 6. From germline, CDR1 is SEHNR and CDR2 FQNEAQ (reference sequence). CDR3 bases: TGTGCCAGCAGCTTATTCCCTACAGGGGACTATGGCTACACCTTC. Translation: CASSLFPTGDYGYTF.

J is TRBJ1-1 and V is TRBV6-6; D remains ambiguous. From germline, CDR1 is MNHNY and CDR2 SVGAGI (reference sequence). Trimming removed 4 bases from V and 12 bases from J, with 21 bases in between. This CDR3 region has 14 residues. The CDR3 here is CASSLQAGKVKSFF. CDR3 in DNA: TGTGCCAGCAGTTTGCAAGCCGGGAAGGTCAAGTCTTTCTTT.

The sample holds a few counts of this clone. The chain links TRBV6-1 to TRBJ2-7, with D perhaps TRBD1 (6 bases). Per the germline V gene, CDR1 is MNHNS and CDR2 is SASEGT. This CDR3 has 13 residues. Trimming cost V 5 bases and J 3 bases, with 11 bases left between them. Written as DNA, the CDR3 is TGTGCCAGCAGTTTGGGACACGACTACGAGCAGTACTTC. Its translation: CASSLGHDYEQYF.

Only a few counts were recorded for this clone. This chain joins TRBV18 and TRBJ2-5; D possibly uses TRBD1 or TRBD2 (6 bases each). Germline CDR1 is KGHSH and CDR2 is LQKENI. There are 13 residues in the CDR3. V shed 4 bases and J shed 2 bases, with 8 bases lying between them. CDR3 in amino acids: CASSQGGQETQYF. The CDR3, as DNA: TGTGCCAGCTCACAGGGGGGACAAGAGACCCAGTACTTC.